These T cell receptor beta chains were read from a single sample in a study of CD8 T cells in Susac syndrome. MiXCR, run by TCRdb on the immunoSEQ multiplex PCR reads, gives a single entry per CDR3 protein. The data show under 95,000 distinct CDR3 sequences, with over 90% seen just once and roughly 0.3% held by the top ten. The sequenced material came from CD4+ T cells from PBMCs. The receptor set was obtained from a human donor with Susac syndrome. CDR3s include the opening cysteine and the closing phenylalanine or tryptophan. A D gene is named only where the DNA matches it firmly. The size entry is marked missing in some rows and otherwise reads once, few, many or a size class.

j_gene: TRBJ1-1; v_gene: TRBV12-3/TRBV12-4; d_gene: -; abundance: -; CDR3aa: CASSFPGDDTEAFF; CDR3nt: TGTGCCAGCAGTTTCCCGGGGGATGACACTGAAGCTTTCTTT
j_gene: TRBJ2-5; v_gene: TRBV4-3; d_gene: -; abundance: -; CDR3aa: CASSQEGPGRAQYF; CDR3nt: TGCGCCAGCAGCCAAGAAGGGCCAGGCCGGGCCCAGTACTTC
j_gene: TRBJ1-2; v_gene: TRBV2; d_gene: -; abundance: -; CDR3aa: CASSEAAVIGGYTF; CDR3nt: TGTGCCAGCAGTGAAGCGGCCGTGATCGGGGGCTACACCTTC
j_gene: TRBJ2-2; v_gene: TRBV29-1; d_gene: -; abundance: -; CDR3aa: CSVEAGRGELFF; CDR3nt: TGCAGCGTTGAAGCGGGAAGGGGGGAGCTGTTTTTT
j_gene: TRBJ2-5; v_gene: TRBV3-1; d_gene: -; abundance: -; CDR3aa: CASSRLASQETQYF; CDR3nt: TGTGCCAGCAGCCGGTTGGCCTCGCAAGAGACCCAGTACTTC
j_gene: TRBJ1-2; v_gene: TRBV19; d_gene: -; abundance: -; CDR3aa: CASSIEYSYGYTF; CDR3nt: TGTGCCAGTAGTATAGAGTACAGCTATGGCTACACCTTC
j_gene: TRBJ2-3; v_gene: TRBV7-2; d_gene: TRBD2; abundance: few; CDR3aa: CASSLLADLSTDTQYF; CDR3nt: TGTGCCAGCAGCTTGCTAGCGGATCTTAGCACAGATACGCAGTATTTT
j_gene: TRBJ2-1; v_gene: TRBV30; d_gene: -; abundance: -; CDR3aa: CASTRGARGYNEQFF; CDR3nt: TGTGCCAGCACTCGGGGGGCGAGGGGTTACAATGAGCAGTTCTTC
j_gene: TRBJ2-3; v_gene: TRBV7-9; d_gene: TRBD1; abundance: -; CDR3aa: CASSSSGTGTDTQYF; CDR3nt: TGTGCCAGCAGCTCTTCCGGGACAGGCACAGATACGCAGTATTTT
j_gene: TRBJ2-2; v_gene: TRBV27; d_gene: -; abundance: -; CDR3aa: CASSSSYSTGELFF; CDR3nt: TGTGCCAGCAGTTCGTCTTACAGTACCGGGGAGCTGTTTTTT
j_gene: TRBJ1-5; v_gene: TRBV16; d_gene: TRBD1; abundance: -; CDR3aa: CASSPGQVGGTQHF; CDR3nt: TGTGCCAGCAGCCCAGGACAGGTCGGGGGGACCCAGCATTTT
j_gene: TRBJ1-1; v_gene: TRBV20-1; d_gene: -; abundance: -; CDR3aa: CSARDYSNTEAFF; CDR3nt: TGCAGTGCTAGAGATTACTCGAACACTGAAGCTTTCTTT
j_gene: TRBJ2-7; v_gene: TRBV4-2; d_gene: -; abundance: once; CDR3aa: CASSQDRGPDYEQYF; CDR3nt: TGTGCCAGCAGCCAAGATCGGGGGCCTGACTACGAGCAGTACTTC
j_gene: TRBJ1-2; v_gene: TRBV9; d_gene: -; abundance: once; CDR3aa: CASSVAAGTGYTF; CDR3nt: TGTGCCAGCAGCGTAGCGGCAGGAACTGGGTACACCTTC
j_gene: TRBJ2-7; v_gene: TRBV7-6; d_gene: -; abundance: -; CDR3aa: CASSSYSSYEQYF; CDR3nt: TGTGCCAGCAGCTCCTATAGCTCCTACGAGCAGTACTTC
j_gene: TRBJ2-5; v_gene: TRBV19; d_gene: TRBD2; abundance: once; CDR3aa: CASSPLAGAPQETQYF; CDR3nt: TGTGCCAGTAGTCCACTAGCGGGGGCGCCCCAAGAGACCCAGTACTTC
j_gene: TRBJ2-1; v_gene: TRBV28; d_gene: -; abundance: -; CDR3aa: CASSSTNEQFF; CDR3nt: TGTGCCAGCAGTTCTACAAATGAGCAGTTCTTC
j_gene: TRBJ2-7; v_gene: TRBV20-1; d_gene: -; abundance: once; CDR3aa: CSARDYRVLNEQYF; CDR3nt: TGCAGTGCTAGAGATTACAGGGTTCTCAACGAGCAGTACTTC
j_gene: TRBJ2-1; v_gene: TRBV4-1; d_gene: TRBD2; abundance: once; CDR3aa: CASSQEWTSGEGDEQFF; CDR3nt: TGCGCCAGCAGCCAAGAATGGACTAGCGGGGAAGGGGATGAGCAGTTCTTC
j_gene: TRBJ2-5; v_gene: TRBV5-1; d_gene: -; abundance: -; CDR3aa: CASRVVGVVDETQYF; CDR3nt: TGCGCCAGCAGGGTCGTGGGGGTTGTAGACGAGACCCAGTACTTC
j_gene: TRBJ2-7; v_gene: TRBV19; d_gene: TRBD1; abundance: -; CDR3aa: CASSKGTGFTYEQYF; CDR3nt: TGTGCCAGTAGTAAAGGGACAGGCTTTACCTACGAGCAGTACTTC
j_gene: TRBJ1-5; v_gene: TRBV30; d_gene: -; abundance: -; CDR3aa: CAWSVGAGNQPQHF; CDR3nt: TGTGCCTGGAGCGTAGGGGCGGGCAATCAGCCCCAGCATTTT
j_gene: TRBJ2-1; v_gene: TRBV4-3; d_gene: -; abundance: -; CDR3aa: CASSPHHRFYNEQFF; CDR3nt: TGCGCCAGCAGCCCCCATCACCGGTTCTACAATGAGCAGTTCTTC
j_gene: TRBJ1-1; v_gene: TRBV29-1; d_gene: -; abundance: -; CDR3aa: CSVVARGGITEAFF; CDR3nt: TGCAGCGTTGTGGCCCGGGGAGGGATCACTGAAGCTTTCTTT
j_gene: TRBJ2-6; v_gene: TRBV29-1; d_gene: -; abundance: -; CDR3aa: CSVGSANVLTF; CDR3nt: TGCAGCGTTGGGTCGGCCAACGTCCTGACTTTC
j_gene: TRBJ1-1; v_gene: TRBV5-1; d_gene: -; abundance: -; CDR3aa: CASNLFDGMNTEAFF; CDR3nt: TGCGCCAGCAACCTCTTCGACGGTATGAACACTGAAGCTTTCTTT
j_gene: TRBJ2-5; v_gene: TRBV11-2; d_gene: TRBD2; abundance: -; CDR3aa: CASTPAGPRGTQYF; CDR3nt: TGTGCCAGCACCCCAGCGGGGCCGCGGGGGACCCAGTACTTC
j_gene: TRBJ2-1; v_gene: TRBV28; d_gene: -; abundance: -; CDR3aa: CASSSRPQLTYNEQFF; CDR3nt: TGTGCCAGCAGTTCCCGACCGCAGTTAACCTACAATGAGCAGTTCTTC
j_gene: TRBJ1-3; v_gene: TRBV5-4; d_gene: -; abundance: -; CDR3aa: CASFGEYDTIYF; CDR3nt: TGTGCCAGCTTCGGGGAGTACGACACCATATATTTT
j_gene: TRBJ1-1; v_gene: TRBV18; d_gene: TRBD1; abundance: -; CDR3aa: CASSPPGQANTEAFF; CDR3nt: TGTGCCAGCTCACCACCGGGACAGGCGAACACTGAAGCTTTCTTT
j_gene: TRBJ2-3; v_gene: TRBV14; d_gene: -; abundance: -; CDR3aa: CASSQEVGQSTDTQYF; CDR3nt: TGTGCCAGCAGCCAAGAAGTAGGCCAAAGCACAGATACGCAGTATTTT
j_gene: TRBJ1-6; v_gene: TRBV2; d_gene: TRBD1; abundance: -; CDR3aa: CASSEAGTGISPLHF; CDR3nt: TGTGCCAGCAGTGAGGCCGGGACAGGGATTTCACCCCTCCACTTT
j_gene: TRBJ2-7; v_gene: TRBV6-2/TRBV6-3; d_gene: -; abundance: once; CDR3aa: CASSYNGGGRYEQYF; CDR3nt: TGTGCCAGCAGTTACAATGGGGGAGGTCGCTACGAGCAGTACTTC